These 27 T cell receptor beta chains share one sample of origin, sequenced in a study of OX40 agonist ivuxolimab in advanced cancers. Assay used: immunoSEQ multiplex PCR; TCRdb lists only in-frame clones, some missing. The sample comprises around 70,000 clones, 75% to 85% of which are singletons, and 0.95% to 1.3% rests with the top ten. The sequencing here drew on CD4+ or CD8+ T cells sorted from blood, taken in a trial of the OX40 agonist ivuxolimab. These receptors were collected from an adult with an advanced solid tumor such as melanoma, head and neck, liver or kidney cancer.

V gene TRBV4-3 combines with J gene TRBJ2-1, with 9 bases lining up with TRBD1. The CDR3 is made up of 17 amino acids. CDR1 and CDR2 from the germline V gene are LGHNA and YSLEER. V dropped 0 bases and J dropped 2; count of bases not matched to a gene: 5. In nucleotides, the CDR3 is TGCGCCAGCAGCCAAGATGGGGGACAGGGTACCTACAATGAGCAGTTCTTC. Encoded protein: CASSQDGGQGTYNEQFF.

This chain joins TRBV9 and TRBJ2-2; 9 bases are shared with TRBD1. The germline V gene has CDR1 SGDLS and CDR2 YYNGEE. The trim removed 4 bases at V and 4 bases at J, leaving 11 bases unmatched. The CDR3 is 17 amino acids. The CDR3 DNA reads as TGTGCCAGCAGCCTGCGCTCCGGGACAGGGAGCACCGGGGAGCTGTTTTTT. It codes for CASSLRSGTGSTGELFF.

CDR3 region: CASSQGGAGGGVYNEQFF. The CDR3 coding sequence is TGCGCCAGCAGCCAAGGGGGAGCTGGGGGGGGAGTTTACAATGAGCAGTTCTTC. V is TRBV4-3 and J is TRBJ2-1; 7 nucleotides line up with TRBD2. The CDR3 spans 18 residues. Looked up from germline, CDR1 is LGHNA and CDR2 is YSLEER. V shed 1 base, J shed 4 bases, and the junction held 13 bases outside the gene matches.

V gene TRBV19 combines with J gene TRBJ2-3, with no clear D. This CDR3 has 11 amino acids. Trimming pared 6 bases from V and 7 bases from J, leaving 8 bases between. Per the germline V gene, CDR1 is LNHDA and CDR2 is SQIVND (reference sequence). The chain's CDR3 is CASSWQNTQYF. The CDR3 region has the DNA TGTGCCAGTAGCTGGCAGAATACGCAGTATTTT.

The rearrangement joins TRBV6-5 to TRBJ1-2; 8 bases agree with TRBD1. After removal of 5 bases from V and 4 bases from J, the junction contained 6 bases not matched to a gene. The CDR3 contains 14 residues. Germline assignment: CDR1 MNHEY and CDR2 SVGAGI. The CDR3 nucleotides read TGTGCCAGCAGTCCCGGACAGGGCGTCTATGGCTACACCTTC. Translated, it gives CASSPGQGVYGYTF.

V usage is TRBV6-1 and J usage is TRBJ2-7, with TRBD2 identical over 8 bases. Looked up from germline, CDR1 is MNHNS and CDR2 is SASEGT. Trimming at V came to 8 bases and at J to 0 bases, leaving 6 bases not matched to a gene. CDR3 length: 14 amino acids. CDR3: CASVPGGNSYEQYF. In DNA, the CDR3 is TGTGCCAGCGTCCCGGGGGGGAACTCCTACGAGCAGTACTTC.

The V gene is TRBV7-3, the J gene TRBJ2-3, with no clear D. Germline V gives CDR1 SGHTA, CDR2 FQGTGA. This CDR3 region has 13 residues. V lost 5 bases and J 4 bases, leaving 10 bases between the germline ends. CDR3 loop: CASSTTKADTQYF. CDR3 bases: TGTGCCAGCAGCACCACGAAGGCAGATACGCAGTATTTT.

V is TRBV7-9 and J is TRBJ1-1; D not certain. CDR1 and CDR2 from the germline V gene are SEHNR and FQNEAQ (reference sequence). The CDR3 loop spans 14 amino acids. Trimming removed 5 bases at V and 10 bases at J, with 20 bases between. CDR3 DNA: TGTGCCAGCAGCCCCTACTGGCCCCCCGAGGGAGCTTTCTTT. Its protein is CASSPYWPPEGAFF. Based on the CDR3 plus reference TRBV7-9 and TRBJ1-1, the full variable domain is DTGVSQNPRHKITKRGQNVTFRCDPISEHNRLYWYRQTLGQGPEFLTYFQNEAQLEKSRLLSDRFSAERPKGSFSTLEIQRTEQGDSAMYLCASSPYWPPEGAFFGQGTRLTVV.

This clone was seen only once. This sequence joins TRBV5-8 and TRBJ2-5; D is perhaps TRBD2 (6 bases). This CDR3 has 11 amino acids. V lost 6 bases, J lost 4 bases, and 7 bases lay in between. Germline V CDR1 and CDR2: SGHTS, YDEGEE. CDR3 loop: CASMGGETQYF. The CDR3 DNA follows: TGTGCCAGCATGGGGGGAGAGACCCAGTACTTC.

J is TRBJ1-2 and V is TRBV5-5; D may be TRBD1 (5 bases). The CDR3 runs 15 residues. V shed 1 base and J shed 6 bases, with 16 bases lying between them. In germline, CDR1 is SGHKS, CDR2 YYEKEE (reference sequence). CDR3 in amino acids: CASSLSGNRWDGYTF. CDR3 nucleotides: TGTGCCAGCAGCTTGTCAGGGAATCGTTGGGATGGCTACACCTTC.

The chain combines TRBV18 with TRBJ1-2; TRBD1 is a possible D gene (5 bases). The CDR3 runs to 12 residues. In germline, CDR1 is KGHSH, CDR2 LQKENI. The V gene lost 3 bases and the J gene lost 3 bases, with 5 bases spanning the gap. CDR3 nucleotide sequence: TGTGCCAGCTCACCGACAGACTATGGCTACACCTTC. Protein product: CASSPTDYGYTF.

This clone came up a few times. This sequence joins TRBV10-1 and TRBJ2-7; weak D call: TRBD2 (5 bases). This CDR3 contains 15 residues. V lost 10 bases and J 2 bases, leaving 21 bases between the germline ends. From germline, CDR1 is WNHNN and CDR2 SYGVQD (reference sequence). The CDR3 region is CATFGERPFPYEQYF. The CDR3 nucleotides are TGCGCCACCTTTGGGGAGAGACCATTCCCCTACGAGCAGTACTTC.

The chain is built from TRBV14 and TRBJ2-7; possibly TRBD2 for D (6 bases). The CDR3 has 12 residues. Germline lookup yields CDR1 SGHDN and CDR2 FVKESK. Trimming pared 4 bases from V and 2 bases from J, leaving 6 bases between. Here the CDR3 reads CASSPGAYEQYF. In DNA, the CDR3 is TGTGCCAGCAGCCCGGGGGCCTACGAGCAGTACTTC.

The V gene is TRBV7-9, the J gene TRBJ1-1, with a possible D match to TRBD1 (5 bases). This CDR3 spans 15 amino acids. V was trimmed by 2 bases and J by 6 bases, leaving 16 bases between them. Germline CDR1 SEHNR, CDR2 FQNEAQ (reference sequence). The CDR3 reads CASSLSGEGWAEAFF. In nucleotides, the CDR3 is TGTGCCAGCAGCTTATCGGGGGAGGGGTGGGCTGAAGCTTTCTTT.

The chain is built from TRBV19 and TRBJ1-6, with 7 bases that match TRBD1. The junction had 9 bases not matched to a gene; V was cut back by 7 bases and J by 6 bases. This CDR3 comprises 15 residues. The germline V gene encodes CDR1 LNHDA and CDR2 SQIVND (reference sequence). In DNA form, the CDR3 reads TGTGCCAGTACTAGGGACAGCCGGTCTAATTCACCCCTCCACTTT. Amino acids: CASTRDSRSNSPLHF.

The chain couples TRBV30 to TRBJ1-5; D is undetermined. CDR1 is GTSNPN and CDR2 is SVGIG in the germline V gene (reference sequence). The CDR3 is 15 residues long. Trimming took 5 bases from V and 6 from J, leaving 20 bases between them. Written as DNA, the CDR3 is TGTGCCTGGTTGAACCTGCCCCGGAGAAGTCAGCCCCAGCATTTT. This encodes CAWLNLPRRSQPQHF.

The chain combines TRBV2 with TRBJ2-7; TRBD1 is a possible D gene (6 bases). Germline CDR1 reads SNHLY; CDR2 reads FYNNEI. This CDR3 spans 13 amino acids. Trimming removed 4 bases at V and 5 bases at J, with 12 bases between. The CDR3 loop reads CASSVYRDNEQYF. The DNA for the CDR3 is TGTGCCAGCAGTGTCTACAGGGATAACGAGCAGTACTTC.

The chain uses TRBV7-2 and TRBJ1-1; D gene uncertain. The CDR3 length is 15 residues. Trimming cost V 2 bases and J 3 bases, with 13 bases left between them. Germline CDR1 SGHTA, CDR2 FQGNSA. CDR3 nucleotides: TGTGCCAGCAGCTTAACTCCGCAGACGTACACTGAAGCTTTCTTT. Translating gives CASSLTPQTYTEAFF.

The chain links TRBV6-5 to TRBJ1-1; no reliable D call. Germline V gene lookup returns CDR1 MNHEY and CDR2 SVGAGI. Trimming shortened V by 6 bases and J by 1 base, and 12 bases separated the two germline ends. The CDR3 consists of 14 residues. The chain's CDR3 is CASRAAGTNTEAFF. The CDR3, as DNA: TGTGCCAGCAGGGCCGCGGGTACGAACACTGAAGCTTTCTTT.

The chain recombines TRBV2 with TRBJ1-4; D is perhaps TRBD1 (5 bases). The CDR3 runs to 14 residues. V was trimmed by 2 bases and J by 3 bases, leaving 7 bases between them. CDR1 is SNHLY, CDR2 FYNNEI, per germline. CDR3 loop: CASSEQGSNEKLFF. CDR3 DNA sequence: TGTGCCAGCAGTGAACAGGGATCTAATGAAAAACTGTTTTTT.

J is TRBJ1-3 and V is TRBV5-1, with a possible D match to TRBD1 (5 bases). Trimming pared 2 bases from V and 2 bases from J, leaving 11 bases between. Germline CDR1 reads SGHRS; CDR2 reads YFSETQ. CDR3 length equals 15 residues. CDR3 protein: CASSFLGQTGNTIYF. The CDR3 DNA sequence: TGCGCCAGCAGCTTCTTGGGGCAGACTGGAAACACCATATATTTT.

The V gene is TRBV6-5, the J gene TRBJ1-2; 7 nucleotides agree with TRBD1. Trimming took 0 bases from V and 2 from J; bases not matched to a gene: 0. The CDR3 loop spans 14 amino acids. Looked up from germline, CDR1 is MNHEY and CDR2 is SVGAGI. CDR3 in DNA: TGTGCCAGCAGTTACTCGGGACAGAACTATGGCTACACCTTC. This codes for CASSYSGQNYGYTF.

In its sample, this clone was seen once. This sequence joins TRBV18 and TRBJ1-3, with TRBD1 identical over 8 bases. CDR3 length equals 15 residues. Germline V gives CDR1 KGHSH, CDR2 LQKENI. The V gene end was trimmed by 3 bases and the J gene end by 0 bases; junction bases not matched to a gene: 1. The CDR3 loop is CASSPDRGSGNTIYF. CDR3 sequence (DNA): TGTGCCAGCTCACCCGACAGGGGCTCTGGAAACACCATATATTTT.

The V and J genes are TRBV7-2 and TRBJ2-7; no firm D call. Trimming removed 5 bases from V and 4 bases from J, with 6 bases in between. This CDR3 has 11 residues. In germline, CDR1 is SGHTA, CDR2 FQGNSA. The CDR3 DNA follows: TGTGCCAGCAGCACCCATTACGAGCAGTACTTC. Its translation is CASSTHYEQYF.

The chain links TRBV4-3 to TRBJ1-2; D unclear. V shed 4 bases and J shed 0 bases, with 12 bases lying between them. Germline CDR1 is LGHNA and CDR2 is YSLEER. This CDR3 is 15 amino acids long. DNA for the CDR3: TGCGCCAGCAGCCTAGGATCGACTACTAACTATGGCTACACCTTC. Translation: CASSLGSTTNYGYTF.

The CDR3, as DNA: TGTGCCAGCAGTGTCGACAGGGGGGAGGCACCCCTCCACTTT. Translated, it gives CASSVDRGEAPLHF. The gene calls are TRBV6-1 and TRBJ1-6; TRBD1 matches at 9 bases. CDR1 and CDR2 from the germline V gene are MNHNS and SASEGT. The CDR3 covers 14 residues. Trimming removed 4 bases from V and 11 bases from J; junction bases left unmatched: 6.

The rearrangement uses TRBV7-2 and TRBJ1-5; 12 bases agree with TRBD1. CDR3 length: 15 amino acids. Trimming cost V 4 bases and J 7 bases; bases outside gene matches: 5. Germline V gives CDR1 SGHTA, CDR2 FQGNSA. The CDR3 protein is CASSYPGQGAQPQHF. CDR3 bases: TGTGCCAGCAGCTACCCGGGACAGGGGGCGCAGCCCCAGCATTTT. Full variable domain (outside the CDR3, taken from reference TRBV7-2 and TRBJ1-5): GAGVSQSPSNKVTEKGKDVELRCDPISGHTALYWYRQSLGQGLEFLIYFQGNSAPDKSGLPSDRFSAERTGGSVSTLTIQRTQQEDSAVYLCASSYPGQGAQPQHFGDGTRLSIL.